The clone carrying this TCR delta chain was detected only a few times. With only one base between it and a far larger clone, this is likely a read error. These data come from a study of gamma-delta chains in newborns, infants, children. TCRdb re-called the reads through CATT. The sample lists approximately 1,300 delta-chain clones, less than 1.3% occurring once. There are 18 residues in the CDR3. In germline, CDR1 is GEAIGNYY, CDR2 EKD. Unmatched junction bases numbered 15, after V lost 5 bases and J lost 0 bases. V gene TRDV2 combines with J gene TRDJ1; TRDD3 matches at 9 bases. Sequencing was performed on blood. The receptor comes from a child in good health. CDR3 region: CACVSLNWGRRNTDKLIF. CDR3 DNA: TGTGCCTGTGTTTCCCTCAACTGGGGGAGACGAAACACCGATAAACTCATCTTT.